This T cell receptor beta chain was captured in a study of cytomegalovirus exposure and HLA in healthy donors. Study-wide background: An earlier analysis identified 117 million unique TCR beta sequences in about 179 million T cells.

This CDR3 has 15 amino acids. After removal of 4 bases from V and 4 bases from J, the junction contained 3 bases not matched to a gene. Germline V gene lookup returns CDR1 LGHNA and CDR2 YSLEER. The PCR made use of 60 Vbeta and 13 Jbeta primers. Data came from immunoSEQ multiplex PCR; TCRdb stores just in-frame clones and leaves some out. This table holds 150,000 or so clones, approximately 80% found once. This TCR was recovered from a man in his fifties in good health and CMV-seropositive. J is TRBJ2-1 and V is TRBV4-3, with 11 bases lining up with TRBD2. Sequencing used PBMCs. CDR3 in amino acids: CASSPVAGGYNEQFF. DNA of the CDR3: TGCGCCAGCAGCCCCGTAGCGGGGGGGTACAATGAGCAGTTCTTC.